Sequencing of this T cell receptor (beta chain) was carried out in a study of blood T cell repertoires in COVID-19. Assay: immunoSEQ multiplex PCR; the TCRdb copy retains only in-frame clones and omits some. The sample lists about 320,000 clones, roughly 89% seen once, with approximately 4.7% in the top ten. This CDR3 has 16 residues. Germline CDR1 is SGDLS and CDR2 is YYNGEE. Trimming took 5 bases from V and 1 from J; bases not matched to a gene: 11. The specimen sequenced was PBMCs or T cells enriched from blood (not recorded which). The chain combines TRBV9 with TRBJ1-1; TRBD1 aligns across 7 bases. This clonotype was sampled from a man aged 55 to 70 who had recovered from COVID-19. The CDR3 bases are TGTGCCAGCAGATCCGGCCTGGGACAGACGAACACTGAAGCTTTCTTT. Protein product: CASRSGLGQTNTEAFF.